One TCR beta chain is described in this entry. Antigen: not known. Positively selected for CCR7, the CD45RO-negative cells used as naive CD8 cells excluded terminally differentiated effector memory CD45RA+ cells. CDR3 length: 16 amino acids. Germline CDR1 SGHDT, CDR2 YYEEEE. Trimming removed 0 bases from V and 4 bases from J, with 15 bases in between. Every subset's genomic DNA went evenly onto several immunoSEQ plates. Clones were read by immunoSEQ multiplex PCR, and TCRdb kept only the in-frame ones, dropping some. The table shows around 2.1 million clones, with more than 85% occurring only once. These data are taken from a study of shared clonotypes between healthy human individuals. Broader study findings: Relative to clonotypes present in all four donors, those not shared had lower generation probabilities.

The sample comprised naive CD8+ T cells from PBMCs. This TCR was recovered from a man between 18 and 29 years old in good health. Some clones in this sample may be carry-over from other donors' samples. V is TRBV5-6 and J is TRBJ2-3, with a possible D match to TRBD2 (7 bases). The CDR3 reads CASSLVLTGRADTQYF. The CDR3 DNA is TGTGCCAGCAGCTTGGTGCTAACAGGGAGGGCAGATACGCAGTATTTT.